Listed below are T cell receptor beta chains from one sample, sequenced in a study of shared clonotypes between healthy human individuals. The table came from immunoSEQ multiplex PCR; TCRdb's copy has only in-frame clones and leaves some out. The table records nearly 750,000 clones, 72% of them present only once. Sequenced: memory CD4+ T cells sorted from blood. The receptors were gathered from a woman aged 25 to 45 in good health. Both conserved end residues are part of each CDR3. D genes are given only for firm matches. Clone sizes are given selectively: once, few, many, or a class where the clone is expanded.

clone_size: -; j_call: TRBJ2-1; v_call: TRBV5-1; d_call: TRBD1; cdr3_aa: CASSKKTGQGNNEQFF; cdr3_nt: TGCGCCAGCAGCAAAAAGACGGGACAGGGGAATAATGAGCAGTTCTTC
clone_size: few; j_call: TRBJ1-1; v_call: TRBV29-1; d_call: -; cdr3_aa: CSVFGRDTEAFF; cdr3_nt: TGCAGCGTGTTCGGGAGAGACACTGAAGCTTTCTTT
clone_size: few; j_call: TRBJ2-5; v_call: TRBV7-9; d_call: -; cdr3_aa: CASSLVPKETQYF; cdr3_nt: TGTGCCAGCAGCTTAGTACCCAAAGAGACCCAGTACTTC
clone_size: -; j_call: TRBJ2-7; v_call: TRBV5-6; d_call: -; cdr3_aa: CASSGGAGGYEQYF; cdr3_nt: TGTGCCAGCAGCGGGGGCGCAGGTGGGTACGAGCAGTACTTC
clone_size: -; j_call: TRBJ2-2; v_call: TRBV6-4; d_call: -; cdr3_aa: CASSEGFGDYTGELFF; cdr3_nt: TGTGCCAGCAGTGAAGGGTTTGGGGACTACACCGGGGAGCTGTTTTTT
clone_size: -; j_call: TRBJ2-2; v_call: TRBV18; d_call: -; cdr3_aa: CASSPSTSGTGELFF; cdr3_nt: TGTGCCAGCTCACCTTCCACAAGTGGTACCGGGGAGCTGTTTTTT
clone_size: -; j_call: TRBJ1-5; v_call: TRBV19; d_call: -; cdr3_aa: CASSGVLNQPQHF; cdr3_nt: TGTGCCAGTAGCGGGGTCCTCAATCAGCCCCAGCATTTT
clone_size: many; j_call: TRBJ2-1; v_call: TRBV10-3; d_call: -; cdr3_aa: CAITRQLSGIGNEQFF; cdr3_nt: TGTGCCATCACACGCCAATTATCCGGGATAGGCAATGAGCAGTTCTTC
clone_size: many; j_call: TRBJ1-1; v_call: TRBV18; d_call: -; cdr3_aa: CASSPVGKGEAFF; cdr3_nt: TGTGCCAGCTCACCTGTGGGGAAGGGTGAAGCTTTCTTT
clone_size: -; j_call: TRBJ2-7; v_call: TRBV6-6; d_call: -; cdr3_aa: CASSPREMLFSYEQYF; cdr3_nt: TGTGCCAGCAGTCCCCGGGAGATGTTGTTTTCCTACGAGCAGTACTTC
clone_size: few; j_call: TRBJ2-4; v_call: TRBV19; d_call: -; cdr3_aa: CASSIVGREAKNIQYF; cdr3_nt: TGTGCCAGTAGTATAGTGGGACGGGAGGCCAAAAACATTCAGTACTTC
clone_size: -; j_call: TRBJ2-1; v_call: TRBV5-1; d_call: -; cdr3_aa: CASMGANEQFF; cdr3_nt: TGCGCCAGCATGGGGGCGAATGAGCAGTTCTTC
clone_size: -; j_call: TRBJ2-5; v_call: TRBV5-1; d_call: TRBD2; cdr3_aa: CASSEWTSGQETQYF; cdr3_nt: TGCGCCAGCAGCGAATGGACTAGCGGCCAAGAGACCCAGTACTTC
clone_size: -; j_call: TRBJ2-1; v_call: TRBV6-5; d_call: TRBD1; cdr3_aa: CASRTGRSYNEQFF; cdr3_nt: TGTGCCAGCAGGACAGGGCGCTCCTACAATGAGCAGTTCTTC
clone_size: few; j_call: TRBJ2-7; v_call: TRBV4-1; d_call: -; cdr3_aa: CASSPPPPGVIYEQYF; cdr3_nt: TGCGCCAGCAGCCCACCCCCCCCGGGTGTAATCTACGAGCAGTACTTC
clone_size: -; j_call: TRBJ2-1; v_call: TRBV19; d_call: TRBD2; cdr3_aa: CASSIGISGSYNPFF; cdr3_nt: TGTGCCAGTAGTATTGGGATTAGCGGGAGCTACAATCCGTTCTTC
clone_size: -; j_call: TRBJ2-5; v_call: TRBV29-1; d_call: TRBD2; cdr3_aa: CSVQTSGRRMSGETQYF; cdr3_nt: TGCAGCGTGCAGACTAGCGGGAGGAGGATGTCTGGAGAGACCCAGTACTTC
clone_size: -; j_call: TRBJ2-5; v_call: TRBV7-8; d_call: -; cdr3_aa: CASSLVWAASGETQYF; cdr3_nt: TGTGCCAGCAGCTTAGTTTGGGCAGCTTCGGGGGAGACCCAGTACTTC
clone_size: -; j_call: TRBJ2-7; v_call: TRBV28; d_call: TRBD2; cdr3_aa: CASSSRASGSFYEQYF; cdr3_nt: TGTGCCAGCAGTTCGCGGGCTAGCGGGAGTTTCTACGAGCAGTACTTC
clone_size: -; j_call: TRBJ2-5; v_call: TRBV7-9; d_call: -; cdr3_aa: CASSPTGETQYF; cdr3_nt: TGTGCCAGCAGCCCGACAGGAGAGACCCAGTACTTC
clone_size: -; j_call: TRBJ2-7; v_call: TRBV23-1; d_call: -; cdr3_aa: CASTSYEQYF; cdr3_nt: TGCGCCAGCACCTCCTACGAGCAGTACTTC
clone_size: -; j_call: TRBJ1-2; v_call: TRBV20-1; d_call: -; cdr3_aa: CSARGTLGYTF; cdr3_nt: TGCAGTGCTAGAGGGACCCTGGGCTACACCTTC
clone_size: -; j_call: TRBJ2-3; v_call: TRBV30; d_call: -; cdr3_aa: CAWSTMRTDTQYF; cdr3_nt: TGTGCCTGGAGTACCATGAGGACAGATACGCAGTATTTT
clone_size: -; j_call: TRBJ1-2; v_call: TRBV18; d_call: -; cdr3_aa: CASSPSTENYGYTF; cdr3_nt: TGTGCCAGCTCCCCCAGTACGGAGAACTATGGCTACACCTTC
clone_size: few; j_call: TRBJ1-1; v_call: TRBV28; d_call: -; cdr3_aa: CASSLTGILRTEAFF; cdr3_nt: TGTGCCAGCAGTTTAACGGGCATCCTGAGGACTGAAGCTTTCTTT
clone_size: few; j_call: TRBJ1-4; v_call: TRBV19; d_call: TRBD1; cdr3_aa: CASMRQGVGKLFF; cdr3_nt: TGTGCCAGTATGCGACAGGGTGTTGGAAAACTGTTTTTT
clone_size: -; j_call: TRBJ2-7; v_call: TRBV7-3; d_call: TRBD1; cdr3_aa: CASGYGDRGPQEQYF; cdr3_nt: TGTGCCAGCGGTTACGGGGACAGGGGGCCCCAAGAGCAGTACTTC
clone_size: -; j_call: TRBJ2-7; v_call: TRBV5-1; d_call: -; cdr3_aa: CASRRTPSGDLYEQYF; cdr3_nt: TGCGCCAGCAGACGAACACCCAGCGGAGACCTTTACGAGCAGTACTTC
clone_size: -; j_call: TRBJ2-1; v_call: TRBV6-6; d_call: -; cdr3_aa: CASSLPRPPGLDEQFF; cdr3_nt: TGTGCCAGCAGTTTACCCCGACCTCCGGGGCTCGATGAGCAGTTCTTC
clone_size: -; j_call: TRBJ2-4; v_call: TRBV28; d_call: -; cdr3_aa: CASSLGTTANIQYF; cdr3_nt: TGTGCCAGCAGTTTAGGGACCACAGCTAACATTCAGTACTTC
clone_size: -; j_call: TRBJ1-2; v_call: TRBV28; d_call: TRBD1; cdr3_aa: CASNQGVHGYTF; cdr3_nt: TGTGCCAGCAATCAGGGGGTCCATGGCTACACCTTC
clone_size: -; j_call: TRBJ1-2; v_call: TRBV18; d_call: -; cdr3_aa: CASSPNAAGANYGYTF; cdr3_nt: TGTGCCAGCTCACCCAATGCCGCCGGAGCTAACTATGGCTACACCTTC
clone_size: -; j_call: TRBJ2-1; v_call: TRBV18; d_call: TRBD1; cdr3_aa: CASSPTGNNEQFF; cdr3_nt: TGTGCCAGCTCACCGACAGGGAACAATGAGCAGTTCTTC
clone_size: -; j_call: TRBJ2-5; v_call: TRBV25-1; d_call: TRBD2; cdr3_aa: CASSGGSWREVIEETQYF; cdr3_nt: TGTGCCAGCAGTGGGGGAAGCTGGCGGGAGGTGATCGAGGAGACCCAGTACTTC
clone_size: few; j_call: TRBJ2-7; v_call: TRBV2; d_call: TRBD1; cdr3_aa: CASKGQEYYEQYF; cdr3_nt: TGTGCCAGCAAGGGACAGGAGTACTACGAGCAGTACTTC
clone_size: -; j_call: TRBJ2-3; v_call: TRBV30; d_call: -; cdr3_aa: CAWTRTGRADTQYF; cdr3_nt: TGTGCCTGGACCCGGACAGGGAGGGCAGATACGCAGTATTTT
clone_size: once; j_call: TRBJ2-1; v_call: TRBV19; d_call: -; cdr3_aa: CASSTLGSGSYNEQFF; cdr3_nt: TGTGCCAGTAGTACCCTGGGTAGCGGCTCCTACAATGAGCAGTTCTTC
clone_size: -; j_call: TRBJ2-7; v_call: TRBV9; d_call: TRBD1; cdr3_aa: CASSALGTGRPYEQYF; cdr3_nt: TGTGCCAGCAGCGCCCTAGGGACAGGGAGGCCCTACGAGCAGTACTTC
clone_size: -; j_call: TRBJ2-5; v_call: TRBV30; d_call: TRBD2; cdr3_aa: CAWRGGLAVHGETQYF; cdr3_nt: TGTGCCTGGAGGGGCGGACTAGCGGTTCATGGGGAGACCCAGTACTTC
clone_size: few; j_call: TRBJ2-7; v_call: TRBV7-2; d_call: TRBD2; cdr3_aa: CASSLELAGGTYEQYF; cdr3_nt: TGTGCCAGCAGCTTAGAGCTAGCGGGAGGTACCTACGAGCAGTACTTC
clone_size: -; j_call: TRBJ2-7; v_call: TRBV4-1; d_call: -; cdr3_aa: CASSALHGALAYEQYF; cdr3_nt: TGCGCCAGCAGTGCCCTTCACGGAGCCCTGGCCTACGAGCAGTACTTC
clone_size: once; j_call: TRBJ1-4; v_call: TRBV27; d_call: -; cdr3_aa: CASRLRERAGAGDNEKLFF; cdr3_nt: TGTGCCAGCAGACTCAGAGAGAGGGCGGGGGCCGGGGATAATGAAAAACTGTTTTTT
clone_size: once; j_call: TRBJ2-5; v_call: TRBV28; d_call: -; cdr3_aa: CASSRPQTRETQYF; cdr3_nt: TGTGCCAGCAGCCGGCCCCAAACCAGGGAGACCCAGTACTTC
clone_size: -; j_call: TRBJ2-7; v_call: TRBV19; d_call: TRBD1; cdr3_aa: CASSIRDSYEQYF; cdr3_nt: TGTGCCAGTAGTATCCGGGACAGCTACGAGCAGTACTTC
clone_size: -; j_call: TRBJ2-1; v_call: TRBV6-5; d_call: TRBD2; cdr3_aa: CASSFQRDYNEQFF; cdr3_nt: TGTGCCAGCAGTTTCCAGCGGGACTACAATGAGCAGTTCTTC
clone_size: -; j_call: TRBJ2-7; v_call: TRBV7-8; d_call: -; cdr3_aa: CASSSGTLHYEQYF; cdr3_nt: TGTGCCAGCAGCTCCGGGACTCTTCACTACGAGCAGTACTTC
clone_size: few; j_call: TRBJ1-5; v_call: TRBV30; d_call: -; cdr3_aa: CAWSLEGGQPQHF; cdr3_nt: TGTGCCTGGAGTCTAGAGGGAGGCCAGCCCCAGCATTTT
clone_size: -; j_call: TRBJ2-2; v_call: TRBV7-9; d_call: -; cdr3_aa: CASSAGPIGGELFF; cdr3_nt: TGTGCCAGCAGCGCGGGACCAATCGGCGGGGAGCTGTTTTTT
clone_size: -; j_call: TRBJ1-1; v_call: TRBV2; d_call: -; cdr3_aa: CASSVLENTEAFF; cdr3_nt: TGTGCCAGCAGTGTTTTAGAGAACACTGAAGCTTTCTTT
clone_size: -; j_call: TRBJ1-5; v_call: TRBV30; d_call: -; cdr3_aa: CAWSKGYNQPQHF; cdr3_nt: TGTGCCTGGAGTAAAGGGTATAATCAGCCCCAGCATTTT
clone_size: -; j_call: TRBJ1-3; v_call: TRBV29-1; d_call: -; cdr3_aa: CSADRSLSGNTIYF; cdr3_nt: TGCAGCGCAGACCGGAGCCTCTCTGGAAACACCATATATTTT
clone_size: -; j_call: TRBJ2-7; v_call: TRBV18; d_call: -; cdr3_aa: CASSPGDGRLREQYF; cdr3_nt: TGTGCCAGCTCACCCGGGGACGGACGACTTCGGGAGCAGTACTTC
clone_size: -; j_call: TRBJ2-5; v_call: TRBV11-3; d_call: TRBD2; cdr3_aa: CASSPGGERQETQYF; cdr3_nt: TGTGCCAGCAGCCCGGGGGGGGAGAGGCAAGAGACCCAGTACTTC
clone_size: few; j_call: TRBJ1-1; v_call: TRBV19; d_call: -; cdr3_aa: CASSIFGQGGTEAFF; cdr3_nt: TGTGCCAGTAGTATCTTCGGGCAGGGTGGCACTGAAGCTTTCTTT
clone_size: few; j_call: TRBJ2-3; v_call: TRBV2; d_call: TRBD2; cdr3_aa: CASRARTSGTDTQYF; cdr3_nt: TGTGCCAGCAGGGCAAGGACTAGCGGGACAGATACGCAGTATTTT
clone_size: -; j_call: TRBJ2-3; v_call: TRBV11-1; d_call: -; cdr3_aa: CASSFRGTDTQYF; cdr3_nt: TGTGCCAGCAGCTTCCGGGGTACAGATACGCAGTATTTT